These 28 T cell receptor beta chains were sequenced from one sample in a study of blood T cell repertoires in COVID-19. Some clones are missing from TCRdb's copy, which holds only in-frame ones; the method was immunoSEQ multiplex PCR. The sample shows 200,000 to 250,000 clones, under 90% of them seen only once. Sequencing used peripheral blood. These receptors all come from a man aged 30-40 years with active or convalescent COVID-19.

The CDR3 sequence is CASSPRRVSGYYNEQFF. CDR3 in DNA: TGTGCCAGCAGCCCGCGTCGGGTTAGCGGGTATTACAATGAGCAGTTCTTC. V and J are TRBV11-2 and TRBJ2-1; 7 bases fit TRBD2. CDR3 length equals 17 residues. V lost 5 bases to trimming and J lost 4 bases; unmatched junction nucleotides: 14. CDR1 SGHAT and CDR2 FQNNGV come from the germline V gene.

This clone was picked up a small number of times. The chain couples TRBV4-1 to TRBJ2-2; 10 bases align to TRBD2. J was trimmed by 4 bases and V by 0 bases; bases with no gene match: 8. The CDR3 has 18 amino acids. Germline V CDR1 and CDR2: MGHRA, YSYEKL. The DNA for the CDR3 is TGCGCCAGCAGCCAAGAACAACTAGCGGGATCCATCACCGGGGAGCTGTTTTTT. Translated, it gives CASSQEQLAGSITGELFF.

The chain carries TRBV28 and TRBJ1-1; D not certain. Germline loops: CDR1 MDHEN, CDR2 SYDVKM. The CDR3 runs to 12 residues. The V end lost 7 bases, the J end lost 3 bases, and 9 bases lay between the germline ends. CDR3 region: CASTSSDTEAFF. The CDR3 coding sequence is TGTGCCAGCACTTCTAGCGACACTGAAGCTTTCTTT.

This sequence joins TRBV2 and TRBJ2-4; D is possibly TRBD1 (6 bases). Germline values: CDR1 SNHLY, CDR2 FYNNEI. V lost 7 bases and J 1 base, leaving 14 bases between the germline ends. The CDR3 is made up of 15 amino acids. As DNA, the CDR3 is TGTGCCAGCACCCGGGACACTGGGGCCAAAAACATTCAGTACTTC. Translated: CASTRDTGAKNIQYF. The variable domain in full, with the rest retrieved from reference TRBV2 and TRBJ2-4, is EPEVTQTPSHQVTQMGQEVILRCVPISNHLYFYWYRQILGQKVEFLVSFYNNEISEKSEIFDDQFSVERPDGSNFTLKIRSTKLEDSAMYFCASTRDTGAKNIQYFGAGTRLSVL.

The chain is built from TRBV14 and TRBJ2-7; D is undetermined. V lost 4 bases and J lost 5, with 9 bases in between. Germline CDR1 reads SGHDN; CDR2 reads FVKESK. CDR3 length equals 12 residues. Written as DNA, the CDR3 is TGTGCCAGCAGCCCACACCCTGACGAGCAGTACTTC. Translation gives CASSPHPDEQYF.

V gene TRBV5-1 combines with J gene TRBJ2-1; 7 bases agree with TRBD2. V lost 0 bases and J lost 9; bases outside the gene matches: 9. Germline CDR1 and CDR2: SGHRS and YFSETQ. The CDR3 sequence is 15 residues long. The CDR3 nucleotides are TGCGCCAGCAGCTTGGCCTTTGGGGGGGACTTTGAGCAGTTCTTC. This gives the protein CASSLAFGGDFEQFF.

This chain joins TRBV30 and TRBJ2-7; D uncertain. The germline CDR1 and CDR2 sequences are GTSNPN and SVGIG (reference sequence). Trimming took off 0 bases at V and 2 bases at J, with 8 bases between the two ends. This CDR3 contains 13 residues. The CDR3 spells CAWSVRPPYEQYF. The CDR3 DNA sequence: TGTGCCTGGAGTGTGAGGCCTCCCTACGAGCAGTACTTC.

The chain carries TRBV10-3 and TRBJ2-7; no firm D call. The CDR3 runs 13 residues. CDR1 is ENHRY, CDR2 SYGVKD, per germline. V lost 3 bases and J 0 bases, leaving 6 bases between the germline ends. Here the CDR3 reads CAISDSSSYEQYF. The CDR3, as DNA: TGTGCCATCAGTGATTCCAGCTCCTACGAGCAGTACTTC.

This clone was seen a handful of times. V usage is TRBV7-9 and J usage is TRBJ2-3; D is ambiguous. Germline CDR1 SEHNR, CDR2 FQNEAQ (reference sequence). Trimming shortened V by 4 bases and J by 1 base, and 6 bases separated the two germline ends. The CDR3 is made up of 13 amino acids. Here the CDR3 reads CASSSLGTDTQYF. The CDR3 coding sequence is TGTGCCAGCAGCTCCCTCGGCACAGATACGCAGTATTTT.

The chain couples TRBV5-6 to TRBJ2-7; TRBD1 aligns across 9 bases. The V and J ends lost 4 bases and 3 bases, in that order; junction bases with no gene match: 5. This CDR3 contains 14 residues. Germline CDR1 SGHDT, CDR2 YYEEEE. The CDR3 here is CASSQGQGFYEQYF. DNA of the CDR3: TGTGCCAGCAGCCAAGGACAGGGGTTCTACGAGCAGTACTTC.

Here the CDR3 reads CASSLEGRNYGYTF. The CDR3 DNA reads TGTGCCAGCAGTTTAGAGGGGAGGAACTATGGCTACACCTTC. This chain links TRBV28 with TRBJ1-2, with TRBD1 as a possible D gene (5 bases). V was pared by 2 bases and J by 2 bases, with 9 bases between. CDR3 length: 14 residues. Germline lookup yields CDR1 MDHEN and CDR2 SYDVKM.

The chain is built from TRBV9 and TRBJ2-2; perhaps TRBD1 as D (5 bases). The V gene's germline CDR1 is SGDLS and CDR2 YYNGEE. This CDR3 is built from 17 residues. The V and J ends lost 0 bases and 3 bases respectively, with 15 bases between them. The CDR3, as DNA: TGTGCCAGCAGCGTAGCAGTAGGGGTAGCCGACACCGGGGAGCTGTTTTTT. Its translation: CASSVAVGVADTGELFF.

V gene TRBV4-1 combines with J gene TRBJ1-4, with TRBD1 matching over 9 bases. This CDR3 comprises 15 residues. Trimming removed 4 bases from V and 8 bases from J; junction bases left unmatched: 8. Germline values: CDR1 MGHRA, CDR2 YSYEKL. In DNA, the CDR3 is TGCGCCAGCAGCCGCAGGACAGGGGAAGGGGAAAAACTGTTTTTT. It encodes CASSRRTGEGEKLFF.

The CDR3 nucleotides are TGTGCCAGCAGTGAAGGGGTAGACAGAGTCTACGAGCAGTACTTC. Residues: CASSEGVDRVYEQYF. The V gene is TRBV6-1, the J gene TRBJ2-7; D may be TRBD1 (5 bases). CDR3 length: 15 residues. Germline V gives CDR1 MNHNS, CDR2 SASEGT. Trimming removed 1 base at V and 3 bases at J, with 13 bases between.

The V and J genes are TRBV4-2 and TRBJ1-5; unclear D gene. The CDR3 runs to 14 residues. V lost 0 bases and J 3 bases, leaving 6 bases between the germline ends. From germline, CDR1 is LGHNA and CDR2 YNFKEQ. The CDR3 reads CASSQDLSNQPQHF. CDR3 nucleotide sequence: TGTGCCAGCAGCCAAGATCTTTCCAATCAGCCCCAGCATTTT.

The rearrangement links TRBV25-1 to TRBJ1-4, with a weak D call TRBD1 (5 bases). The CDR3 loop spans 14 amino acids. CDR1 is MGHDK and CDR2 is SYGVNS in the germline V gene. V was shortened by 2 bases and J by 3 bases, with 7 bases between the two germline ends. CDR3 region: CASSETRANEKLFF. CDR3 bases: TGTGCCAGCAGTGAAACCAGGGCTAATGAAAAACTGTTTTTT.

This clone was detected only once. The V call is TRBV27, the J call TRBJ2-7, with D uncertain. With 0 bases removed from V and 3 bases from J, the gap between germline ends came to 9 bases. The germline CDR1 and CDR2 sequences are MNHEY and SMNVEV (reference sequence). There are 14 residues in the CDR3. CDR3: CASSLSPGGYEQYF. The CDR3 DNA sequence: TGTGCCAGCAGTTTATCCCCTGGCGGCTACGAGCAGTACTTC.

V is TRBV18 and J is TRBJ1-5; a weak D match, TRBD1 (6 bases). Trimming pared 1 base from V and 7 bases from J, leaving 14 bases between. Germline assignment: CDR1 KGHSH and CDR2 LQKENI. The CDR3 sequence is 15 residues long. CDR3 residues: CASSPRTEQIQPQHF. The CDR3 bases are TGTGCCAGCTCACCACGGACAGAACAAATACAGCCCCAGCATTTT.

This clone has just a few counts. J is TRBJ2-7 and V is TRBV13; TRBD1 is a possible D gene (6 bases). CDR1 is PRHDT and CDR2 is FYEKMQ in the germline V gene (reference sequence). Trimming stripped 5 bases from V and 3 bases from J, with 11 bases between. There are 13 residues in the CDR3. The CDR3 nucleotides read TGTGCCAGCAGCCAGGACAGCCGCTACGAGCAGTACTTC. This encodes CASSQDSRYEQYF.

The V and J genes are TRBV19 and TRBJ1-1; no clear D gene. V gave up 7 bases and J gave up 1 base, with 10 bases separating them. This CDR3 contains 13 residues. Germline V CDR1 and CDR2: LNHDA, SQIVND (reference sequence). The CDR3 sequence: CASTEEENTEAFF. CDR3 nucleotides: TGTGCCAGTACGGAGGAAGAGAACACTGAAGCTTTCTTT.

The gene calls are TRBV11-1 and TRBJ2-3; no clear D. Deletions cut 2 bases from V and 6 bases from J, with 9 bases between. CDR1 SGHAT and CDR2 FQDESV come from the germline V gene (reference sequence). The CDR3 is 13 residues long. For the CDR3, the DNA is TGTGCCAGCAGCTTAACCCTCGGGGATACGCAGTATTTT. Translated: CASSLTLGDTQYF.

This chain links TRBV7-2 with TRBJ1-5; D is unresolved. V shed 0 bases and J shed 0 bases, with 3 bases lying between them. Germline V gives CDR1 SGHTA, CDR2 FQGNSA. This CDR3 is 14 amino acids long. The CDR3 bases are TGTGCCAGCAGCTTAGCTTATAGCAATCAGCCCCAGCATTTT. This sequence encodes CASSLAYSNQPQHF.

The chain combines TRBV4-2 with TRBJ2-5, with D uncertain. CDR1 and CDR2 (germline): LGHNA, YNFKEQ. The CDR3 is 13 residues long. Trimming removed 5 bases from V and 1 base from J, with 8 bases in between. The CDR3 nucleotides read TGTGCCAGCAGCACGCGTCCCCAAGAGACCCAGTACTTC. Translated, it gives CASSTRPQETQYF.

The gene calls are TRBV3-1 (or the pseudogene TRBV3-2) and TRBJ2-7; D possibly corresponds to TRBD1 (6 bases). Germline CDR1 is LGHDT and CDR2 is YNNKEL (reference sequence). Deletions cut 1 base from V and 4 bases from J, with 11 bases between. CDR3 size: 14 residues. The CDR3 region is CASSQGQGKYEQYF. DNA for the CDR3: TGTGCCAGCAGCCAAGGCCAGGGGAAATACGAGCAGTACTTC.

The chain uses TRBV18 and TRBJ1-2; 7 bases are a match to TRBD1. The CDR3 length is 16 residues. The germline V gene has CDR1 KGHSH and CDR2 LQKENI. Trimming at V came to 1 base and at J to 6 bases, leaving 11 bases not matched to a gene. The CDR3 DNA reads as TGTGCCAGCTCACCACTCACAGGGGCGAGAGTAGATGGCTACACCTTC. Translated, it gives CASSPLTGARVDGYTF.

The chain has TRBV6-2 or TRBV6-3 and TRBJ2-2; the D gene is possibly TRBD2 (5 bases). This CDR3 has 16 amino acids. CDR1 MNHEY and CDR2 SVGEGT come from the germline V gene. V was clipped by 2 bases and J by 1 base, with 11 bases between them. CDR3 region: CASSYGGRVNTGELFF. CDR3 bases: TGTGCCAGCAGTTACGGTGGGCGGGTGAACACCGGGGAGCTGTTTTTT.

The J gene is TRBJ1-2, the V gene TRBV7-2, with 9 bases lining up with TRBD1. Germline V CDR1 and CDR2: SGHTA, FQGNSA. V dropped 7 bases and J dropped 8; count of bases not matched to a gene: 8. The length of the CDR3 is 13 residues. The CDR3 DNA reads TGTGCCAGCACCCGACAGGGGGAGGGAGGCTACACCTTC. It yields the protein CASTRQGEGGYTF.

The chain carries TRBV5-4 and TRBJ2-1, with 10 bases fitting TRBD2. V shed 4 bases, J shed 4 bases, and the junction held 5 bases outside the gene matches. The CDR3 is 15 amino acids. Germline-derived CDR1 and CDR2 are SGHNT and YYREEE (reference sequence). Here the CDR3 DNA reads TGTGCCAGCAGCACGAGCGGGGGGGCTTACAATGAGCAGTTCTTC. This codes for CASSTSGGAYNEQFF.